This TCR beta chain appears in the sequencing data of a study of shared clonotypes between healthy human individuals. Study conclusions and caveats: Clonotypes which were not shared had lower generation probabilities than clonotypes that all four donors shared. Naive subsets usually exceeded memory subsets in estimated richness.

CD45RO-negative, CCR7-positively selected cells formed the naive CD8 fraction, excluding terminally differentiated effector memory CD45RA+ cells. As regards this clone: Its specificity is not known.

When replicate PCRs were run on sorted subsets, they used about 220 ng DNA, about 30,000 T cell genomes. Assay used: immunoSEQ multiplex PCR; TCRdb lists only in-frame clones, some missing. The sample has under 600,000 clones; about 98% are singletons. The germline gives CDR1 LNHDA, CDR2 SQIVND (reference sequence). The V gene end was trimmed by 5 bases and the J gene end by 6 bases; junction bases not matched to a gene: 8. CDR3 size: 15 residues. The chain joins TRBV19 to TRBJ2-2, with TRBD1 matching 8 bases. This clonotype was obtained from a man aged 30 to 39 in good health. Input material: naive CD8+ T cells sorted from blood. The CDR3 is CASSPGTGEAGELFF. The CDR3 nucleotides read TGTGCCAGTAGTCCTGGGACAGGAGAAGCCGGGGAGCTGTTTTTT.